Each of the 11 T cell receptor beta chains below was sequenced from the same sample in a study of blood T cell repertoires in COVID-19. Repertoires were generated with immunoSEQ multiplex PCR, while TCRdb's copy carries only in-frame clones and drops some. The table lists some 140,000 clones, over 70% of them singletons. Material: peripheral blood. The receptors shown here come from an elderly man with acute or convalescent COVID-19.

This chain connects TRBV24-1 to TRBJ2-1, with D perhaps matching TRBD1 (8 bases). The CDR3 is 16 amino acids. Germline V gene sequence: CDR1 KGHDR, CDR2 SFDVKD. V dropped 4 bases and J dropped 11 bases, with 23 bases sitting between them. The CDR3 loop is CATSEGGAGGRDKQFF. For the CDR3, the DNA is TGTGCCACCAGTGAGGGGGGGGCAGGGGGCAGGGATAAGCAGTTCTTC.

This chain joins TRBV16 and TRBJ1-2; 11 nucleotides match TRBD1. Germline lookup yields CDR1 KGHSY and CDR2 FQNENV. The CDR3 is 13 residues long. V gave up 2 bases and J gave up 8 bases; unmatched junction bases: 1. The CDR3 region has the DNA TGTGCCAGCAGCCAACGGACAGGGGGCGGCTACACCTTC. It encodes CASSQRTGGGYTF.

This chain joins TRBV7-2 and TRBJ2-5; D might be TRBD2 (5 bases). The V end lost 2 bases, the J end lost 4 bases, and 14 bases lay between the germline ends. This CDR3 region has 15 residues. Per the germline V gene, CDR1 is SGHTA and CDR2 is FQGNSA. The CDR3 here is CASSLTRGIGETQYF. The CDR3 region has the DNA TGTGCCAGCAGCTTAACCCGAGGGATCGGAGAGACCCAGTACTTC.

The V and J genes are TRBV18 and TRBJ2-3, with 8 positions matching TRBD1. With V trimmed by 1 base and J by 2 bases, 5 bases remained unmatched. Per the germline V gene, CDR1 is KGHSH and CDR2 is LQKENI. The length of the CDR3 is 16 residues. CDR3 sequence reads: CASSPRVGQVTDTQYF. The CDR3 nucleotides read TGTGCCAGCTCACCACGGGTGGGACAGGTCACAGATACGCAGTATTTT.

The chain joins TRBV19 to TRBJ1-6; 8 positions agree with TRBD1. CDR3 length: 16 residues. V lost 5 bases to trimming and J lost 10 bases; unmatched junction nucleotides: 13. Germline V gene lookup returns CDR1 LNHDA and CDR2 SQIVND (reference sequence). CDR3 region: CASSPWDRKNESPLHF. The CDR3 coding sequence is TGTGCCAGTAGTCCCTGGGACAGGAAAAATGAATCACCCCTCCACTTT.

The chain links TRBV4-3 to TRBJ2-1; TRBD1 matches at 7 bases. Germline V gene lookup returns CDR1 LGHNA and CDR2 YSLEER. This CDR3 is 17 amino acids long. Unmatched junction bases numbered 10, after V lost 0 bases and J lost 5 bases. The DNA of the CDR3 is TGCGCCAGCAGCCAAGATCTTCGGACAGGACCTGACAATGAGCAGTTCTTC. Encoded protein: CASSQDLRTGPDNEQFF.

The CDR3 sequence is CASSRTGGIGSPLHF. The CDR3 DNA reads TGTGCCAGCAGCCGTACCGGGGGGATTGGGTCACCCCTCCACTTT. The rearrangement links TRBV9 to TRBJ1-6; TRBD1 might be the D (5 bases). Trimming took 4 bases from V and 10 from J, leaving 18 bases between them. This CDR3 is built from 15 residues. Germline V gene sequence: CDR1 SGDLS, CDR2 YYNGEE.

Of note for this clone: This sequence may be a read error, since a much larger clone differs from it by one base. This CDR3 is also generated by other DNA sequences in the sample. The V call is TRBV6-5, the J call TRBJ2-7; 8 bases map to TRBD2. J gave up 3 bases and V 8 bases, and 3 bases lay outside the gene matches. The germline CDR1 and CDR2 sequences are MNHEY and SVGAGI. CDR3 length: 12 amino acids. CDR3 loop: CASGTSGYEQYF. DNA of the CDR3: TGTGCCAGCGGGACTAGTGGCTACGAGCAGTACTTC.

This rearrangement joins TRBV9 to TRBJ2-3; D is undetermined. Germline V CDR1 and CDR2: SGDLS, YYNGEE. V dropped 2 bases and J dropped 0 bases, with 7 bases sitting between them. This CDR3 is 14 amino acids long. The DNA of the CDR3 is TGTGCCAGCAGCGTTCGGTCCAGCACAGATACGCAGTATTTT. Amino acids: CASSVRSSTDTQYF. Full variable domain (outside the CDR3, taken from reference TRBV9 and TRBJ2-3): DSGVTQTPKHLITATGQRVTLRCSPRSGDLSVYWYQQSLDQGLQFLIQYYNGEERAKGNILERFSAQQFPDLHSELNLSSLELGDSALYFCASSVRSSTDTQYFGPGTRLTVL.

A few counts support this clone. The chain is built from TRBV5-1 and TRBJ1-2; a weak D match, TRBD1 (6 bases). Germline CDR1 reads SGHRS; CDR2 reads YFSETQ. The CDR3 runs to 12 residues. Deletions cut 3 bases from V and 4 bases from J, with 7 bases between. The CDR3 protein is CASSSDSYGYTF. CDR3 DNA sequence: TGCGCCAGCAGCTCGGACAGCTATGGCTACACCTTC.

The chain couples TRBV7-9 to TRBJ1-2; unclear D gene. The CDR3 has 13 amino acids. The ends were cut back, 5 bases at V and 13 bases at J, with 20 bases in the middle. Germline assignment: CDR1 SEHNR and CDR2 FQNEAQ (reference sequence). This chain's CDR3 is CASSPSLGRDITF. In DNA, the CDR3 is TGTGCCAGCAGCCCCTCCTTAGGGCGGGATATCACCTTC.